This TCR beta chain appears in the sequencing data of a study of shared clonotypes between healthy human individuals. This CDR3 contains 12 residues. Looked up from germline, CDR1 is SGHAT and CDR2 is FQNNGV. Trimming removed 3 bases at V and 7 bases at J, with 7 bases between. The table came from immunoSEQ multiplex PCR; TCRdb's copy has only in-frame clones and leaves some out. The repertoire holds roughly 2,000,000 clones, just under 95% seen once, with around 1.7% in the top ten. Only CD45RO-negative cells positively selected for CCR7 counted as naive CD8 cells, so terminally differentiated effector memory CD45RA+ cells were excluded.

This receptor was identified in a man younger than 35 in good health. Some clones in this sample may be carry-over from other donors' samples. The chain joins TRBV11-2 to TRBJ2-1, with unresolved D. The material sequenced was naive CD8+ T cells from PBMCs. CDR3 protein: CASSFSLNEQFF. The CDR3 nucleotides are TGTGCCAGCAGCTTCAGTCTAAATGAGCAGTTCTTC.